The 20 T cell receptor beta chains in this list originate from one sample, sequenced in a study of CD8 T cells in ankylosing spondylitis (TCRdb year 2017). General conclusions and limits of the study: Blood from ankylosing spondylitis patients appeared to be characterized by a TCR beta motif made up of seven or eight highly homologous amino acid variants.

These receptors have no identified antigens. Preparation of the library involved 5' RACE. TCRdb records Illumina HiSeq 2500 as the sequencer. TCRdb applied fastp at Q25 and MiXCR to the public reads, then kept only in-frame beta chains. Every distinct CDR3 protein forms one entry, paired with its most common genes and DNA. Recorded for this sample are hundreds of thousands of distinct CDR3 sequences; roughly 26% of them occurred a single time. Of the sample, approximately 1% is held by the ten largest clones. The sample comprised blood, either unsorted or a sorted T cell fraction (not recorded which). Receptors were obtained from a male donor with ankylosing spondylitis.

The CDR3 sequence is CASSEAGTVNSPLHF. The CDR3 DNA follows: TGTGCCAGCAGTGAAGCGGGGACAGTAAATTCACCCCTCCACTTT. This chain uses TRBV6-1 with TRBJ1-6, with TRBD1 matching over 7 bases. J gave up 7 bases and V 0 bases, and 3 bases lay outside the gene matches. Germline CDR1 reads MNHNS; CDR2 reads SASEGT. The CDR3 runs to 15 residues.

The V call is TRBV6-1, the J call TRBJ2-2, with D perhaps TRBD2 (7 bases). CDR3 length equals 14 residues. From germline, CDR1 is MNHNS and CDR2 SASEGT. V lost 6 bases and J lost 4, with 12 bases in between. The CDR3 DNA is TGTGCCAGCAGCCAAGGGGGGGTCACCGGGGAGCTGTTTTTT. This encodes CASSQGGVTGELFF.

This clonotype turned up a few times. The chain uses TRBV20-1 and TRBJ1-1; D may be TRBD1 (6 bases). The germline gives CDR1 DFQATT, CDR2 SNEGSKA (reference sequence). The CDR3 loop spans 15 amino acids. Trimming stripped 0 bases from V and 3 bases from J, with 14 bases between. This chain's CDR3 is CSARDPLGGDTEAFF. In DNA form, the CDR3 reads TGCAGTGCTAGAGACCCCCTAGGGGGGGACACTGAAGCTTTCTTT.

V usage is TRBV20-1 and J usage is TRBJ1-3; 9 nucleotides match TRBD1. V lost 3 bases to trimming and J lost 1 base; unmatched junction nucleotides: 4. The CDR3 has 15 amino acids. CDR1 is DFQATT and CDR2 is SNEGSKA in the germline V gene (reference sequence). As DNA, the CDR3 is TGCAGTGCTAGGGTGGACAGGGGATCTGGAAACACCATATATTTT. It yields the protein CSARVDRGSGNTIYF.

The chain carries TRBV3-1 and TRBJ2-3; D may be TRBD2 (7 bases). The CDR3 has 16 residues. Germline CDR1 LGHDT, CDR2 YNNKEL (reference sequence). The V gene lost 4 bases and the J gene lost 5 bases, with 19 bases spanning the gap. The CDR3 protein is CASSRLGAGDGDTQYF. Here the CDR3 DNA reads TGTGCCAGCAGCCGTTTGGGGGCGGGAGATGGAGATACGCAGTATTTT.

The rearrangement links TRBV5-1 to TRBJ2-7; 10 bases fit TRBD1. The CDR3 contains 14 residues. CDR1 and CDR2 (germline): SGHRS, YFSETQ. The V and J ends lost 4 bases and 6 bases, in that order; junction bases with no gene match: 7. In DNA form, the CDR3 reads TGCGCCAGCAGCACGGCGGGGACAGGGGCCGAGCAGTACTTC. This translates into CASSTAGTGAEQYF.

The CDR3 sequence: CSASPGSGGRPDTQYF. CDR3 in DNA: TGCAGTGCTAGCCCAGGGTCAGGGGGCCGGCCAGATACGCAGTATTTT. The chain uses TRBV20-1 and TRBJ2-3; 8 bases agree with TRBD1. This CDR3 has 16 residues. V gave up 3 bases and J gave up 4 bases; unmatched junction bases: 12. Germline V gene lookup returns CDR1 DFQATT and CDR2 SNEGSKA (reference sequence).

The CDR3 protein is CASSNSGDRNNYGYTF. In DNA form, the CDR3 reads TGTGCCAGCAGCAACTCCGGGGACAGAAATAACTATGGCTACACCTTC. The genes are TRBV7-2 and TRBJ1-2, with TRBD1 identical over 7 bases. The CDR3 runs 16 residues. With V trimmed by 5 bases and J by 1 base, 10 bases remained unmatched. Germline values: CDR1 SGHTA, CDR2 FQGNSA. Variable domain in full (rest from reference TRBV7-2 and TRBJ1-2): GAGVSQSPSNKVTEKGKDVELRCDPISGHTALYWYRQSLGQGLEFLIYFQGNSAPDKSGLPSDRFSAERTGGSVSTLTIQRTQQEDSAVYLCASSNSGDRNNYGYTFGSGTRLTVV.

This clonotype was seen a handful of times. This chain joins TRBV10-3 and TRBJ1-1, with D possibly matching TRBD1 (5 bases). CDR1 and CDR2 from the germline V gene are ENHRY and SYGVKD. This CDR3 has 13 amino acids. Trimming stripped 2 bases from V and 14 bases from J, with 18 bases between. CDR3 DNA sequence: TGTGCCATCAGTGAGGCGACTAACCGGGGCGAATTCTTT. Translating it yields CAISEATNRGEFF.

This chain uses TRBV3-1 with TRBJ1-3; D is perhaps TRBD1 (5 bases). Germline V gene data show CDR1 as LGHDT and CDR2 as YNNKEL (reference sequence). Trimming stripped 4 bases from V and 0 bases from J, with 16 bases between. CDR3 length: 17 residues. DNA of the CDR3: TGTGCCAGCAGCCCACGGGGCAGGAAGTCCTCTGGAAACACCATATATTTT. Amino acid sequence: CASSPRGRKSSGNTIYF.

The V and J genes are TRBV20-1 and TRBJ2-3; TRBD2 matches at 8 bases. Germline V gene sequence: CDR1 DFQATT, CDR2 SNEGSKA (reference sequence). Trimming cost V 3 bases and J 4 bases; bases outside gene matches: 9. This CDR3 comprises 15 residues. The chain's CDR3 is CSASTSGGGADTQYF. The DNA for the CDR3 is TGCAGTGCTAGTACTAGCGGAGGTGGTGCAGATACGCAGTATTTT.

The chain is built from TRBV5-6 and TRBJ2-3; D assignment may be TRBD1 or TRBD2 (5 bases each). Between the trimmed V and J ends, which lost 0 bases and 1 base, there was a span of 12 bases. Germline values: CDR1 SGHDT, CDR2 YYEEEE. This CDR3 spans 16 amino acids. The CDR3 loop reads CASSLGTRDRTDTQYF. The CDR3 DNA reads as TGTGCCAGCAGCTTGGGTACTCGGGACCGCACAGATACGCAGTATTTT. Using reference TRBV5-6 and TRBJ2-3 for the parts outside the CDR3, the full variable domain is DAGVTQSPTHLIKTRGQQVTLRCSPKSGHDTVSWYQQALGQGPQFIFQYYEEEERQRGNFPDRFSGHQFPNYSSELNVNALLLGDSALYLCASSLGTRDRTDTQYFGPGTRLTVL.

The V and J genes are TRBV28 and TRBJ1-2; D possibly corresponds to TRBD1 (6 bases). V was shortened by 6 bases and J by 0 bases, with 17 bases between the two germline ends. CDR1 and CDR2 (germline): MDHEN, SYDVKM. This CDR3 contains 16 residues. The CDR3 reads CASRPLRDTANYGYTF. The DNA of the CDR3 is TGTGCCAGCAGACCACTCCGGGACACCGCTAACTATGGCTACACCTTC.

This clonotype was seen a handful of times. The rearrangement uses TRBV7-2 and TRBJ2-2; D is perhaps TRBD2 (6 bases). This CDR3 region has 14 residues. Per germline, CDR1 SGHTA and CDR2 FQGNSA. Trimming pared 5 bases from V and 3 bases from J, leaving 10 bases between. The CDR3 here is CASSPGLHTGELFF. As DNA, the CDR3 is TGTGCCAGCAGCCCGGGACTTCACACCGGGGAGCTGTTTTTT.

This chain joins TRBV6-1 and TRBJ1-4, with D perhaps TRBD1 (6 bases). V was clipped by 6 bases and J by 4 bases, with 12 bases between them. The CDR3 covers 14 residues. CDR1 is MNHNS, CDR2 SASEGT, per germline. DNA for the CDR3: TGTGCCAGCAGCGTGACAGGATTTAATGAAAAACTGTTTTTT. Its protein is CASSVTGFNEKLFF.

This clonotype turned up a few times. The chain links TRBV7-2 to TRBJ1-1, with D unresolved. CDR1 is SGHTA and CDR2 is FQGNSA in the germline V gene. The CDR3 runs 13 residues. The ends were cut back, 5 bases at V and 1 base at J, with 8 bases in the middle. The CDR3 loop is CASSREWNTEAFF. The CDR3 coding sequence is TGTGCCAGCAGCCGAGAGTGGAACACTGAAGCTTTCTTT.

The V gene is TRBV20-1, the J gene TRBJ2-1, with D tentatively TRBD2 (5 bases). CDR1 DFQATT and CDR2 SNEGSKA come from the germline V gene (reference sequence). The V gene lost 0 bases and the J gene lost 7 bases, with 22 bases spanning the gap. The CDR3 consists of 17 residues. The CDR3 is CSARDRSTGLHLNEQFF. CDR3 bases: TGCAGTGCTAGAGATCGCTCAACGGGATTGCATTTAAATGAGCAGTTCTTC.

The chain couples TRBV12-3 or TRBV12-4 to TRBJ2-3; TRBD1 or TRBD2 may be the D gene (5 bases each). This CDR3 is 14 amino acids long. The germline V and J ends were trimmed by 3 bases and 4 bases, with 11 bases remaining between them. CDR3 DNA: TGTGCCAGCAGTTTTAACGGGGCGGCAGATACGCAGTATTTT. Encoded protein: CASSFNGAADTQYF.

The rearrangement links TRBV6-2 or TRBV6-3 to TRBJ2-3; 11 bases match TRBD2. Germline V gene lookup returns CDR1 MNHEY and CDR2 SVGEGT. With 6 bases clipped from V and 1 base from J, the junction kept 24 bases outside the gene matches. The CDR3 spans 22 residues. CDR3 DNA sequence: TGTGCCAGCAGAGCACTGGGTCCCGGACTAGCGGGCACCGTTTTTCGCACAGATACGCAGTATTTT. It yields the protein CASRALGPGLAGTVFRTDTQYF.

There are a few counts of this clonotype. This chain connects TRBV11-2 to TRBJ1-1; D is perhaps TRBD1 (6 bases). Germline values: CDR1 SGHAT, CDR2 FQNNGV. Trimming removed 5 bases from V and 3 bases from J, with 25 bases in between. The CDR3 is 18 residues long. The chain's CDR3 is CASSRMGVWGREDTEAFF. Here the CDR3 DNA reads TGTGCCAGCAGCCGAATGGGGGTTTGGGGGCGCGAGGACACTGAAGCTTTCTTT.